The clone carrying this T cell receptor (beta chain) was seen only once. At one boundary the junction diverges from the germline segment, which might be a read error. The data stem from a study of blood T cell repertoires in COVID-19. Study at large: Acute-phase and convalescent COVID-19 samples originated in the United States, Italy and Spain. PBMCs, B-cell-depleted T cells, or T cells provided the cDNA or gDNA that made up the material.

CDR1 and CDR2 (germline): SGHRS, YFSETQ. This CDR3 is built from 17 residues. Per the authors' pipeline: Amplification from reference gene primers served as the basis for estimated nucleated cell counts. The assay was immunoSEQ multiplex PCR, and TCRdb's table has in-frame clones only and misses some. The V and J calls and the clone size are those of that table, but D and trimming were determined from the DNA. Of 120,000 to 150,000 clones in the sample, over 75% were seen once. V is TRBV5-1 and J is TRBJ2-6; possibly TRBD1 for D (6 bases). The clonotype was recovered from a human donor in a cohort sampled during active COVID-19. The sample taken for sequencing was peripheral blood. In DNA, the CDR3 is TGCGCCAGCAGTTTGGCGAGGGGGTTCGAAGGGGCCAACGTCCTGACTTTC. Translating it yields CASSLARGFEGANVLTF.